This TCR beta chain was sequenced for a study of blood T cells in healthy people across ages. This clonotype was counted only a few times. For the second PCR, which ran for 7 to 11 cycles, a sample-barcoded 5' primer and a J-beta primer mix were used. TCRdb itself ran the 5' RACE reads through MiXCR, one entry per CDR3 protein. The sample holds roughly 1,500,000 distinct CDR3 sequences, 42% seen once. The CDR3 consists of 13 residues. V was shortened by 5 bases and J by 10 bases, with 17 bases between the two germline ends. The sequence came from a woman younger than 30 in good health. The sample comprised blood. The chain employs TRBV12-3 or TRBV12-4 and TRBJ2-5; TRBD2 might be the D (6 bases). CDR3 DNA: TGTGCCAGCAGTCGGGACTCCCTGTGGGGCCAGTACTTC. Translated: CASSRDSLWGQYF.